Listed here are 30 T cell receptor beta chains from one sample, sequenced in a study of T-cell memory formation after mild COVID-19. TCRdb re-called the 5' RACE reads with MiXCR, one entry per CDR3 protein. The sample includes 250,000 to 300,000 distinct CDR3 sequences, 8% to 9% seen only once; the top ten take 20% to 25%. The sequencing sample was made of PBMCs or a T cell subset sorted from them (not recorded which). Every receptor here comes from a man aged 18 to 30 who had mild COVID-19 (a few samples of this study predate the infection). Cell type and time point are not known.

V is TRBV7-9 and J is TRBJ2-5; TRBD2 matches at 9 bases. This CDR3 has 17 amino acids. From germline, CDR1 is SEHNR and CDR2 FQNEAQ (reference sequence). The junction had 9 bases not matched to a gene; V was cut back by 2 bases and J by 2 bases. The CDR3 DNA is TGTGCCAGCAGCTTACCGGCGGCTAGCGGGGATCAAGAGACCCAGTACTTC. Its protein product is CASSLPAASGDQETQYF.

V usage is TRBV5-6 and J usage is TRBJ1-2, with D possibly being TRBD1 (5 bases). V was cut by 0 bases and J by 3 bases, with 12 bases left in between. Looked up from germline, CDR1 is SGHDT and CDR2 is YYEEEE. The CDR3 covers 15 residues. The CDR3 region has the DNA TGTGCCAGCAGCTTGGGAGGACGGGGGTACTATGGCTACACCTTC. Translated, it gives CASSLGGRGYYGYTF.

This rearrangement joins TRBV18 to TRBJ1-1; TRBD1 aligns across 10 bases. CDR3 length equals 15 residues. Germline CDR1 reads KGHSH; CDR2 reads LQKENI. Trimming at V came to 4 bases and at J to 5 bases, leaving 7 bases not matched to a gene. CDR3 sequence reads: CASSLRTGGWTEAFF. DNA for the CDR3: TGTGCCAGCTCACTTCGGACAGGGGGTTGGACTGAAGCTTTCTTT.

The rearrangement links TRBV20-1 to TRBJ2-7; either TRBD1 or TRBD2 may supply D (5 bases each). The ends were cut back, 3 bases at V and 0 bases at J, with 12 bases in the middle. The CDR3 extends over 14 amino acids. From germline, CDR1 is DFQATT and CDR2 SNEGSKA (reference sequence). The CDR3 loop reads CSASRGASSYEQYF. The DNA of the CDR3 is TGCAGTGCTAGCCGAGGGGCCTCCTCCTACGAGCAGTACTTC.

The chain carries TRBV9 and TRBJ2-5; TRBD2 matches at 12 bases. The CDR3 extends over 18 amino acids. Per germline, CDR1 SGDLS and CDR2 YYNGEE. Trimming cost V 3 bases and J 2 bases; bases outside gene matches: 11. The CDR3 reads CASSATTSGGATQETQYF. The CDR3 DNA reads TGTGCCAGCAGCGCAACGACTAGCGGGGGAGCAACACAAGAGACCCAGTACTTC. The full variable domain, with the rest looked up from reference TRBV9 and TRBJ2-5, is DSGVTQTPKHLITATGQRVTLRCSPRSGDLSVYWYQQSLDQGLQFLIQYYNGEERAKGNILERFSAQQFPDLHSELNLSSLELGDSALYFCASSATTSGGATQETQYFGPGTRLLVL.

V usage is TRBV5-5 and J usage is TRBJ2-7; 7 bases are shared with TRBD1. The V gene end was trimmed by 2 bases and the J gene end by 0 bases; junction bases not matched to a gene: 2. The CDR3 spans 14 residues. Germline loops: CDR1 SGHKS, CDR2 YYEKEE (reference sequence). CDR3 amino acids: CASSFWDSSYEQYF. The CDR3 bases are TGTGCCAGCAGCTTTTGGGACAGCTCCTACGAGCAGTACTTC.

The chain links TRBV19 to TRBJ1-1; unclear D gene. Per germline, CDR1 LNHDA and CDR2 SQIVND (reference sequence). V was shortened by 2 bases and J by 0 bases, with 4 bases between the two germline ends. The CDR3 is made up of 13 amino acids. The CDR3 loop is CASSITLNTEAFF. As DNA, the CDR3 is TGTGCCAGTAGTATAACTTTGAACACTGAAGCTTTCTTT.

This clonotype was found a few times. The CDR3 spells CATREETQYF. The CDR3 nucleotides read TGTGCCACAAGGGAAGAGACCCAGTACTTC. The chain uses TRBV28 and TRBJ2-5; D gene uncertain. V gave up 10 bases and J gave up 3 bases, with 6 bases separating them. Germline CDR1 is MDHEN and CDR2 is SYDVKM. The CDR3 totals 10 residues.

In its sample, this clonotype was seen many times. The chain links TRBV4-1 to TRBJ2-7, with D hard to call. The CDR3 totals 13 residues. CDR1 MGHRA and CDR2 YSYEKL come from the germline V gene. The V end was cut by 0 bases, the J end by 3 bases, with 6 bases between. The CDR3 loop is CASSQDADYEQYV. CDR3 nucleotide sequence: TGCGCCAGCAGCCAAGATGCAGACTACGAGCAGTACGTC.

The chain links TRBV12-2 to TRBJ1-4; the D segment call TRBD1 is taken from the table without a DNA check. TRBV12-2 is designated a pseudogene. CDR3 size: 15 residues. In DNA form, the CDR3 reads TGTGCAAGTCGCTTAGGCCCCCTCAGGGGGGAAAAACTGTTTTTT. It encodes CASRLGPLRGEKLFF.

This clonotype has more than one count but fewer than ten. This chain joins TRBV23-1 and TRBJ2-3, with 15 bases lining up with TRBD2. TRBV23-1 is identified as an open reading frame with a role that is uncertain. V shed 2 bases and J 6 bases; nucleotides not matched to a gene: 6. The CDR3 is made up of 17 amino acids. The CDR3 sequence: CASSQPGLAGGADTQYF. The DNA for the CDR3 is TGCGCCAGCAGTCAACCGGGACTAGCGGGGGGTGCGGATACGCAGTATTTT.

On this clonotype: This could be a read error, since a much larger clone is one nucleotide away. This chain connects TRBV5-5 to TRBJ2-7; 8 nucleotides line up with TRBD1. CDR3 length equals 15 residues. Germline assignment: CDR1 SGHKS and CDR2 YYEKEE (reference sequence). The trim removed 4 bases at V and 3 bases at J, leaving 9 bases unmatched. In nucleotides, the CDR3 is TGTGCCAGCAGCCCGGACCCGGACAGGGACTACGAGCAGTACGTC. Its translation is CASSPDPDRDYEQYV.

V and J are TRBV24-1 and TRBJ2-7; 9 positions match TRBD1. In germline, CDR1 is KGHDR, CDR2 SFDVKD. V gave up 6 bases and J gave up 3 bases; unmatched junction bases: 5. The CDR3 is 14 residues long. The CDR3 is CATSRGQGSYEQYF. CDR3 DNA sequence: TGTGCCACCAGTCGGGGACAGGGTAGCTACGAGCAGTACTTC.

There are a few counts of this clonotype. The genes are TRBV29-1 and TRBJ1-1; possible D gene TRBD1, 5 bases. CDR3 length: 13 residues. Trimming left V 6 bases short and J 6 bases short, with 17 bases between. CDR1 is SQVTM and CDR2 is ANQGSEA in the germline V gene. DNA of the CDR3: TGCAGCGTAGCCTTACAGGTTAAGGCTGAAGCTTTCTTT. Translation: CSVALQVKAEAFF.

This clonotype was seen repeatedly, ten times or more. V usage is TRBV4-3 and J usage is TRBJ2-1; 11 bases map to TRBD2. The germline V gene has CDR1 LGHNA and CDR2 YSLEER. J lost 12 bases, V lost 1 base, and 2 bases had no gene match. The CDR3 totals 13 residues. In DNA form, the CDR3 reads TGCGCCAGCAGCCAAGCCGGGACTAGCGGGCAGTTCTTC. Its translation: CASSQAGTSGQFF.

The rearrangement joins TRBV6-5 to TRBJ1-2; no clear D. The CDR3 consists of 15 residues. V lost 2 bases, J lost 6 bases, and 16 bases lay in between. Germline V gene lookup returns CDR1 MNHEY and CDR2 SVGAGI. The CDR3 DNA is TGTGCCAGCAGTTACGGTTCGGCCGAACCTGATGGCTACACCTTC. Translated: CASSYGSAEPDGYTF.

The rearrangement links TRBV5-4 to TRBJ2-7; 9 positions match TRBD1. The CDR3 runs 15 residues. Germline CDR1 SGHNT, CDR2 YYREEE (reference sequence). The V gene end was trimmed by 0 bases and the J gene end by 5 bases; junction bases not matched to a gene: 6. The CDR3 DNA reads TGTGCCAGCAGCTTGGGGGACAGGGATATCAACGAGCAGTACTTC. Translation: CASSLGDRDINEQYF.

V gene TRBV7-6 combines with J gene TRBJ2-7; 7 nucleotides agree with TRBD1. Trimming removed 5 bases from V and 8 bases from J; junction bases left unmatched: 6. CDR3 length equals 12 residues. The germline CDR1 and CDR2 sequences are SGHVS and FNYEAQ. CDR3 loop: CASSVGQAKQYF. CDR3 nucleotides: TGTGCCAGCAGCGTAGGACAGGCCAAGCAGTACTTC.

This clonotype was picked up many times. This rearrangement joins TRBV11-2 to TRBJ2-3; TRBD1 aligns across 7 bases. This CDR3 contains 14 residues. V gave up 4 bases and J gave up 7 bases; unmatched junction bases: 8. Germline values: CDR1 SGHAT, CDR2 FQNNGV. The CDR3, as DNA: TGTGCCAGCAGCTCTCCCAGGGGGTTACATACGCAGTATTTT. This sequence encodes CASSSPRGLHTQYF.

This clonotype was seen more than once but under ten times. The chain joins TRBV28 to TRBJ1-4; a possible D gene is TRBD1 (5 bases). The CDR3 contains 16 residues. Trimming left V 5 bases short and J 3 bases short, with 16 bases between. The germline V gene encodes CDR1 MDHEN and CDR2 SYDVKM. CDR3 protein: CASSPMQGFPNEKLFF. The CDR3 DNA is TGTGCCAGCAGTCCCATGCAGGGTTTTCCTAATGAAAAACTGTTTTTT. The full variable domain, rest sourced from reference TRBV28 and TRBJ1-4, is DVKVTQSSRYLVKRTGEKVFLECVQDMDHENMFWYRQDPGLGLRLIYFSYDVKMKEKGDIPEGYSVSREKKERFSLILESASTNQTSMYLCASSPMQGFPNEKLFFGSGTQLSVL.

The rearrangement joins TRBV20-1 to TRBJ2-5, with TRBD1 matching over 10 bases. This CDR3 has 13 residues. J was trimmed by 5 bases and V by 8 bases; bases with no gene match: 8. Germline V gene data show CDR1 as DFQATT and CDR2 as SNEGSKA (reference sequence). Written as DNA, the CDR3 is TGCAGTACCACCGACAGGGGGCTCGAGACCCAGTACTTC. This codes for CSTTDRGLETQYF.

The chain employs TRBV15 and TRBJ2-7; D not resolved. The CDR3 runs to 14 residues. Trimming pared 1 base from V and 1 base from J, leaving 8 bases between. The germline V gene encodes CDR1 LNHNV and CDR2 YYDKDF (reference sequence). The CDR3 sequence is CATSRGEESYEQYF. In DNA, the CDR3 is TGTGCCACCAGCAGAGGAGAGGAGTCCTACGAGCAGTACTTC.

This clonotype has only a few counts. CDR3 sequence: CATRQTGSTGELFF. CDR3 in DNA: TGTGCCACCAGGCAGACAGGGTCAACCGGGGAGCTGTTTTTT. V and J are TRBV24-1 and TRBJ2-2, with TRBD1 identical over 7 bases. Germline V gives CDR1 KGHDR, CDR2 SFDVKD. The V and J ends lost 7 bases and 5 bases, in that order; junction bases with no gene match: 6. This CDR3 is built from 14 residues.

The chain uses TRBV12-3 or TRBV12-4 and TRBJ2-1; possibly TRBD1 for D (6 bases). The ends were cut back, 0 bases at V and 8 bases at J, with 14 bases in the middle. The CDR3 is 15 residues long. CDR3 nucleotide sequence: TGTGCCAGCAGTTTAGCGTCGGTCAGGGGTGATGAGCAGTTCTTC. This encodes CASSLASVRGDEQFF.

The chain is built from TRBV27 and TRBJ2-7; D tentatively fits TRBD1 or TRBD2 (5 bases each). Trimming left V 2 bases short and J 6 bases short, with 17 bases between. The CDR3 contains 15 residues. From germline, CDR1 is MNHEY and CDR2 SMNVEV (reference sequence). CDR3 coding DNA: TGTGCCAGCAGTTTAGGCCGGCCGGGACCCGGCGAGCAGTACTTC. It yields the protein CASSLGRPGPGEQYF.

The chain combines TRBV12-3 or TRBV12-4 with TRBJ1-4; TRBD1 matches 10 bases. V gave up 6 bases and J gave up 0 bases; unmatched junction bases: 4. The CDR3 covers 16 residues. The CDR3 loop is CASRSGTGATNEKLFF. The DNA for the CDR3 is TGTGCCAGCAGGTCAGGGACAGGGGCAACTAATGAAAAACTGTTTTTT.

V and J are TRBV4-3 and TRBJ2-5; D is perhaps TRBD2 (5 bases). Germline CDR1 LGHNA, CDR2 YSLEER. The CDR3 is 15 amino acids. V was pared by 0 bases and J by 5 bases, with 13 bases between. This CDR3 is CASSQEVRGWETQYF. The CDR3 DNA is TGCGCCAGCAGCCAAGAAGTCCGGGGATGGGAGACCCAGTACTTC.

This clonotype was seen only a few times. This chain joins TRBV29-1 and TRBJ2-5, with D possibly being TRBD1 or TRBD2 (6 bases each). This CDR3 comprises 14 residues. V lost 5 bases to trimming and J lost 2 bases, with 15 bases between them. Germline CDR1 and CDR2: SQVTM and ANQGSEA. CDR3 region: CSVWGAQMQETQYF. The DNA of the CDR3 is TGCAGCGTTTGGGGGGCCCAAATGCAAGAGACCCAGTACTTC.

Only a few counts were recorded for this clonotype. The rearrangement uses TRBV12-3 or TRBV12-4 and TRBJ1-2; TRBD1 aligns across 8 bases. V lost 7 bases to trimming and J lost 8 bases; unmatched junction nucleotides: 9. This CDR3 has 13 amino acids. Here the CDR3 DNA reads TGTGCCAGCAATTCCGGACAGGGACGCGGCTACACCTTC. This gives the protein CASNSGQGRGYTF.

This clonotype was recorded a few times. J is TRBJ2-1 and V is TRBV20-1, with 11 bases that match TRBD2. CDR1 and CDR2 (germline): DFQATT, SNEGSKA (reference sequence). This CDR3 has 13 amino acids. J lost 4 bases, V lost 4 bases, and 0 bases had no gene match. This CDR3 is CSATSGGYNEQFF. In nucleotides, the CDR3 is TGCAGTGCTACTAGCGGGGGGTACAATGAGCAGTTCTTC.